The clone carrying this T cell receptor (beta chain) came up a few times. The sample belongs to a study of T cells after yellow fever vaccination. TCRdb fed the 5' RACE reads into MiXCR, producing one record per CDR3 protein. This table has about 170,000 distinct CDR3 sequences, 9.5% to 12% appearing once. CDR1 MDHEN and CDR2 SYDVKM come from the germline V gene. The CDR3 has 12 residues. V was shortened by 5 bases and J by 7 bases, with 8 bases between the two germline ends. The TCR was taken from a man between 18 and 29 years old who received the YFV17D yellow fever vaccine. V and J are TRBV28 and TRBJ2-2; D gene uncertain. The material sequenced was CD8+ T cells sorted from PBMCs, taken 15 days after the yellow fever booster vaccination. The CDR3 sequence: CASSKGIGELFF. The CDR3 nucleotides are TGTGCCAGCAGTAAAGGGATCGGGGAGCTGTTTTTT.